The source of this T cell receptor (beta chain) is a study of blood T cells in healthy people across ages. Whole-study results and caveats: Naive T cell percentage strongly correlated with TCR beta diversity.

Alongside a J-beta primer mix, a sample-barcoded 5' primer served in a second PCR lasting about 7 to 11 cycles. TCRdb ran MiXCR on the 5' RACE reads and lists one entry per CDR3 protein. Of roughly 570,000 distinct CDR3 sequences listed, about 25% are singletons. On this clonotype: Its antigen is not known.

The germline V gene encodes CDR1 SQVTM and CDR2 ANQGSEA. The ends were cut back, 2 bases at V and 3 bases at J, with 11 bases in the middle. This CDR3 has 14 residues. The chain carries TRBV29-1 and TRBJ2-1; D not certain. The specimen sequenced was blood. The receptor was isolated from a woman in her seventies in good health. CDR3 nucleotide sequence: TGCAGCGTTGAACTAGAACAGAACTACAATGAGCAGTTCTTC. Encoded protein: CSVELEQNYNEQFF.